These 18 T cell receptor beta chains came from one sample sequenced in a study of T cell responses to AZD1222 COVID-19 vaccine. The method was immunoSEQ multiplex PCR; TCRdb's version includes in-frame clones alone and lacks a portion of them. The sample lists 130,000 or so clones, about 90% seen once, with approximately 3.8% in the top ten. The sample consisted of peripheral blood, taken 28 days after the second AZD1222 dose. Receptors were obtained from an adult who received the AZD1222 COVID-19 vaccine.

The chain carries TRBV20-1 and TRBJ1-1; D gene ambiguous. This CDR3 region has 11 residues. Germline V gene data show CDR1 as DFQATT and CDR2 as SNEGSKA (reference sequence). With 3 bases removed from V and 6 bases from J, the gap between germline ends came to 8 bases. The DNA of the CDR3 is TGCAGTGCTAGTCTAGTAGCTGAAGCTTTCTTT. It yields the protein CSASLVAEAFF.

This chain uses TRBV27 with TRBJ2-3; D is perhaps TRBD1 or TRBD2 (5 bases each). This CDR3 is built from 14 residues. V shed 3 bases and J shed 0 bases, with 7 bases lying between them. Germline CDR1 is MNHEY and CDR2 is SMNVEV (reference sequence). DNA of the CDR3: TGTGCCAGCAGTTTGGGGGTTAGCACAGATACGCAGTATTTT. Residues: CASSLGVSTDTQYF.

The CDR3 DNA reads as TGTGCCAGCAGCTTGGACGGCTCCCCAGAACGGCCCCAGCATTTT. Protein sequence: CASSLDGSPERPQHF. The V call is TRBV5-4, the J call TRBJ1-5, with D unresolved. There are 15 residues in the CDR3. Germline V lookup: CDR1 SGHNT, CDR2 YYREEE (reference sequence). V dropped 0 bases and J dropped 9 bases, with 16 bases sitting between them.

In DNA, the CDR3 is TGTGCCAGCAGCGGGGGGGGGAACTCCTACAATGAGCAGTTCTTC. Protein sequence: CASSGGGNSYNEQFF. The chain links TRBV5-4 to TRBJ2-1; 7 positions match TRBD2. Trimming removed 4 bases from V and 0 bases from J; junction bases left unmatched: 4. CDR3 length: 15 residues. The germline V gene has CDR1 SGHNT and CDR2 YYREEE (reference sequence).

The chain is built from TRBV10-3 and TRBJ1-2; the D gene is possibly TRBD1 (6 bases). There are 12 residues in the CDR3. The V gene's germline CDR1 is ENHRY and CDR2 SYGVKD. Trimming cost V 7 bases and J 4 bases, with 10 bases left between them. The CDR3 DNA reads TGTGCCATCAATGGGGGCGGCTATGGCTACACCTTC. Residues: CAINGGGYGYTF.

The chain has TRBV6-5 and TRBJ1-1, with D maybe TRBD1 (5 bases). V lost 2 bases to trimming and J lost 1 base, with 8 bases between them. The CDR3 consists of 14 residues. CDR1 is MNHEY and CDR2 is SVGAGI in the germline V gene. Here the CDR3 DNA reads TGTGCCAGCAGTTACACGGGGGAGAACACTGAAGCTTTCTTT. This codes for CASSYTGENTEAFF.

V usage is TRBV9 and J usage is TRBJ1-1; D unclear. Trimming removed 4 bases from V and 2 bases from J, with 9 bases in between. The CDR3 has 13 amino acids. CDR1 is SGDLS, CDR2 YYNGEE, per germline. CDR3 bases: TGTGCCAGCAGCCCAAGTCAAAACACTGAAGCTTTCTTT. Its translation: CASSPSQNTEAFF.

Written as DNA, the CDR3 is TGTGCCAGCAGTTTAGCAGGGGGCTCAGTAGTGGACTATGGCTACACCTTC. This gives the protein CASSLAGGSVVDYGYTF. This chain joins TRBV28 and TRBJ1-2; the match to TRBD1 covers 8 bases. Germline-derived CDR1 and CDR2 are MDHEN and SYDVKM. Trimming removed 2 bases from V and 3 bases from J; junction bases left unmatched: 11. The CDR3 totals 17 residues.

V gene TRBV12-5 combines with J gene TRBJ1-1; no clear D gene. Germline lookup yields CDR1 LGHNT and CDR2 FRNRAP. The CDR3 contains 14 residues. Between the trimmed V and J ends, which lost 1 base and 6 bases, there was a span of 12 bases. CDR3 region: CASGLGPRQAEAFF. CDR3 DNA: TGTGCTAGTGGTTTGGGCCCGCGGCAAGCTGAAGCTTTCTTT.

V is TRBV11-2 and J is TRBJ1-1, with TRBD1 identical over 7 bases. CDR1 and CDR2 (germline): SGHAT, FQNNGV. This CDR3 contains 16 residues. The ends lost 3 bases at V and 1 base at J; junction bases unmatched: 8. CDR3 nucleotide sequence: TGTGCCAGCAGCTTTCCAGGGGGTGATGGGAACACTGAAGCTTTCTTT. It encodes CASSFPGGDGNTEAFF.

The chain links TRBV28 to TRBJ2-7, with D unresolved. Trimming left V 3 bases short and J 2 bases short, with 11 bases between. This CDR3 spans 14 amino acids. Germline V gene data show CDR1 as MDHEN and CDR2 as SYDVKM. CDR3 protein: CASSFPSLAYEQYF. CDR3 in DNA: TGTGCCAGCAGTTTCCCCTCGTTGGCCTACGAGCAGTACTTC. Based on the CDR3 plus reference TRBV28 and TRBJ2-7, the full variable domain is DVKVTQSSRYLVKRTGEKVFLECVQDMDHENMFWYRQDPGLGLRLIYFSYDVKMKEKGDIPEGYSVSREKKERFSLILESASTNQTSMYLCASSFPSLAYEQYFGPGTRLTVT.

The V gene is TRBV7-9, the J gene TRBJ2-2, with D perhaps matching TRBD2 (5 bases). CDR1 and CDR2 from the germline V gene are SEHNR and FQNEAQ (reference sequence). Trimming removed 5 bases from V and 0 bases from J, with 10 bases in between. The CDR3 spans 15 residues. CDR3 DNA: TGTGCCAGCAGCCCGGACTCCTCGAACACCGGGGAGCTGTTTTTT. Its protein is CASSPDSSNTGELFF.

The rearrangement links TRBV21-1 to TRBJ2-3. TRBV21-1 corresponds to a pseudogene. The CDR3 extends over 12 amino acids. The CDR3 sequence is CASMMGADTQYF. In DNA form, the CDR3 reads TGTGCCAGCATGATGGGGGCAGATACGCAGTATTTT.

The chain is built from TRBV24-1 and TRBJ2-1; D uncertain. The germline V gene has CDR1 KGHDR and CDR2 SFDVKD. This CDR3 contains 14 residues. V lost 1 base, J lost 0 bases, and 3 bases lay in between. Written as DNA, the CDR3 is TGTGCCACCAGTGATTTTAGCTCCTACAATGAGCAGTTCTTC. This gives the protein CATSDFSSYNEQFF.

V and J are TRBV24-1 and TRBJ2-5; TRBD2 might be the D (5 bases). The germline gives CDR1 KGHDR, CDR2 SFDVKD. The CDR3 length is 16 residues. The ends were cut back, 0 bases at V and 5 bases at J, with 15 bases in the middle. The CDR3 protein is CATSDLSLGARETQYF. The CDR3 nucleotides read TGTGCCACCAGTGATTTGAGCTTGGGAGCCCGGGAGACCCAGTACTTC.

The chain employs TRBV6-4 and TRBJ1-1; maybe TRBD1 (5 bases). Trimming took 0 bases from V and 4 from J, leaving 12 bases between them. This CDR3 has 15 amino acids. Germline V gene sequence: CDR1 MRHNA, CDR2 SNTAGT. Written as DNA, the CDR3 is TGTGCCAGCAGTGACTCGCCCTTCGGGGGCACTGAAGCTTTCTTT. Translating gives CASSDSPFGGTEAFF.

This chain links TRBV19 with TRBJ1-1; the D gene is possibly TRBD1 (6 bases). The CDR3 contains 14 residues. V shed 3 bases and J shed 3 bases, with 11 bases lying between them. Germline assignment: CDR1 LNHDA and CDR2 SQIVND (reference sequence). CDR3: CASSIVAGDTEAFF. The CDR3 nucleotides are TGTGCCAGTAGTATCGTGGCAGGGGACACTGAAGCTTTCTTT.

The chain carries TRBV4-1 and TRBJ1-2; tentatively, D is TRBD1 (5 bases). Germline lookup yields CDR1 MGHRA and CDR2 YSYEKL. The germline V and J ends were trimmed by 1 base and 1 base, with 19 bases remaining between them. This CDR3 comprises 18 residues. CDR3 nucleotide sequence: TGCGCCAGCAGCCAAGTGGCGGGGACCCAAGACGATAACTATGGCTACACCTTC. Protein product: CASSQVAGTQDDNYGYTF.